A single sample gave rise to the 8 T cell receptor beta chains below, sequenced in a study of PD-L1 blockade in urothelial cancer. TCRdb keeps only in-frame clones here, not all; method: immunoSEQ multiplex PCR. The data contain more than 40,000 clones, 83% of them singletons. This sample's time point: peripheral blood 6 weeks after treatment start. Sequenced here: PBMCs, sampled around atezolizumab (anti-PD-L1) treatment. The receptors were gathered from a man between 60 and 75 years old with urothelial cancer.

The chain recombines TRBV10-3 with TRBJ1-2, with TRBD1 identical over 9 bases. There are 13 residues in the CDR3. The germline CDR1 and CDR2 sequences are ENHRY and SYGVKD. Trimming cost V 9 bases and J 4 bases; bases outside gene matches: 6. The CDR3 reads CAITGGSGYGYTF. DNA for the CDR3: TGTGCCATTACAGGGGGCTCTGGCTATGGCTACACCTTC.

The chain has TRBV4-2 and TRBJ2-7; TRBD1 agrees at 7 bases. This CDR3 comprises 15 residues. CDR1 and CDR2 from the germline V gene are LGHNA and YNFKEQ. The V segment lost 1 base and the J segment 7 bases; nucleotides outside the gene matches: 10. The CDR3: CASSQGGGRDGEQYF. The CDR3 bases are TGTGCCAGCAGCCAAGGAGGGGGCCGAGATGGAGAGCAGTACTTC.

V usage is TRBV5-1 and J usage is TRBJ2-3, with D perhaps TRBD1 (5 bases). Germline V gives CDR1 SGHRS, CDR2 YFSETQ. The CDR3 totals 14 residues. Trimming took off 0 bases at V and 4 bases at J, with 9 bases between the two ends. CDR3: CASSLGGRADTQYF. Written as DNA, the CDR3 is TGCGCCAGCAGCTTGGGGGGCCGGGCAGATACGCAGTATTTT.

The rearrangement links TRBV6-6 to TRBJ2-1; 11 positions agree with TRBD2. The CDR3 contains 16 residues. With 3 bases clipped from V and 10 bases from J, the junction kept 11 bases outside the gene matches. Germline loops: CDR1 MNHNY, CDR2 SVGAGI (reference sequence). As DNA, the CDR3 is TGTGCCAGCAGTTATATGGGTAGCGGGGGGGCCGACGAGCAGTTCTTC. It is translated as CASSYMGSGGADEQFF.

At least ten counts were recorded for this clone. The chain is built from TRBV6-1 and TRBJ2-7; 10 positions match TRBD1. The CDR3 runs 15 residues. V lost 7 bases, J lost 4 bases, and 10 bases stayed unmatched. Germline lookup yields CDR1 MNHNS and CDR2 SASEGT. The CDR3 reads CASTSDRGWLYEQYF. For the CDR3, the DNA is TGTGCCAGCACCTCGGACAGGGGGTGGCTGTACGAGCAGTACTTC.

The rearrangement uses TRBV28 and TRBJ2-3; D possibly corresponds to TRBD1 (6 bases). The CDR3 loop spans 15 amino acids. Germline loops: CDR1 MDHEN, CDR2 SYDVKM. The germline V and J ends were trimmed by 3 bases and 3 bases, with 13 bases remaining between them. CDR3 amino acids: CASSLQGLRTDTQYF. CDR3 DNA sequence: TGTGCCAGCAGTTTGCAGGGGCTGAGGACAGATACGCAGTATTTT. The full variable domain, in which reference TRBV28 and TRBJ2-3 provide the parts outside the CDR3, is DVKVTQSSRYLVKRTGEKVFLECVQDMDHENMFWYRQDPGLGLRLIYFSYDVKMKEKGDIPEGYSVSREKKERFSLILESASTNQTSMYLCASSLQGLRTDTQYFGPGTRLTVL.

The gene calls are TRBV5-1 and TRBJ2-3; TRBD2 matches 7 bases. V gave up 6 bases and J gave up 0 bases; unmatched junction bases: 4. Germline lookup yields CDR1 SGHRS and CDR2 YFSETQ. CDR3 length equals 14 residues. The DNA of the CDR3 is TGCGCCAGCAATGCGGGAGATAGCACAGATACGCAGTATTTT. Protein product: CASNAGDSTDTQYF.

The gene calls are TRBV7-9 and TRBJ1-1; D is unclear. The V end lost 4 bases, the J end lost 7 bases, and 7 bases lay between the germline ends. Germline V lookup: CDR1 SEHNR, CDR2 FQNEAQ (reference sequence). This CDR3 comprises 11 residues. In DNA form, the CDR3 reads TGTGCCAGCAGCTCCCCCGGTGAAGCTTTCTTT. Translated, it gives CASSSPGEAFF. The full variable domain, completed using reference TRBV7-9 and TRBJ1-1, is DTGVSQNPRHKITKRGQNVTFRCDPISEHNRLYWYRQTLGQGPEFLTYFQNEAQLEKSRLLSDRFSAERPKGSFSTLEIQRTEQGDSAMYLCASSSPGEAFFGQGTRLTVV.